One and the same sample provided the 9 T cell receptor beta chains below, sequenced in a study of tumor-infiltrating lymphocytes in primary liver carcinoma. Starting material for RNA and DNA co-extraction consisted of roughly 19-31 mg of unsorted bulk tissue. Constant-region priming of around 490 ng total RNA yielded TCR beta cDNA. Construction of TCR beta libraries relied on three successive nested multiplex PCR rounds employing slightly modified ARM-PCR. The first two PCR rounds, around 11 cycles each, used TRBV1-TRBV30 forward primers and a C-beta reverse primer. A single record per CDR3 protein comes from TCRdb applying MiXCR to the multiplex PCR reads. The profile shows 100,000 or so distinct CDR3 sequences, around 71% of them singletons. Material for sequencing was liver tumor tissue from sampling region 2. Subset here: tumor region T2, inferior pole. The origin of the receptors is a woman aged 60-70 years with primary liver carcinoma and hepatitis B virus infection.

As regards this clonotype: Germline is not matched at one junction end, which may reflect a read error. The gene calls are TRBV14 and TRBJ1-1; possible D gene TRBD1, 5 bases. Germline loops: CDR1 SGHDN, CDR2 FVKESK. There are 14 residues in the CDR3. The CDR3 DNA reads TGTGTCAGCAGCCAAGAGGGGTCGTGGGCTGATGCTTTCTTT. It specifies CVSSQEGSWADAFF. The full variable domain, in which reference TRBV14 and TRBJ1-1 provide the parts outside the CDR3, is EAGVTQFPSHSVIEKGQTVTLRCDPISGHDNLYWYRRVMGKEIKFLLHFVKESKQDESGMPNNRFLAERTGGTYSTLKVQPAELEDSGVYFCVSSQEGSWADAFFGQGTRLTVV.

On this clonotype itself: A junction boundary mismatches the germline segment, possibly from a read error. CDR3 sequence (DNA): TGCACCAGCAGGCAGACGATCGGAACAGATACGCAGTATTTT. Residues: CTSRQTIGTDTQYF. The chain is built from TRBV4-1 and TRBJ2-3; D unresolved. Germline CDR1 and CDR2: MGHRA and YSYEKL. This CDR3 contains 14 residues.

With respect to this clonotype: It may be a read error: a sequence one base away is much more abundant. The chain joins TRBV7-8 to TRBJ2-2, with 9 bases identical to TRBD2. V trimming: 3 bases; J trimming: 9 bases; junction bases outside the gene matches: 8. The CDR3 runs to 15 residues. Germline V gene data show CDR1 as SGHVS and CDR2 as FQNEAQ. CDR3 amino acids: CASSFSGRVIWELFF. CDR3 DNA sequence: TGTGCCAGCAGCTTTAGCGGGAGAGTGATCTGGGAGCTGTTTTTT. Looking up the rest from reference TRBV7-8 and TRBJ2-2 gives the full variable domain: GAGVSQSPRYKVAKRGQDVALRCDPISGHVSLFWYQQALGQGPEFLTYFQNEAQLDKSGLPSDRFFAERPEGSVSTLKIQRTQQEDSAVYLCASSFSGRVIWELFFGEGSRLTVL.

Only one count was recorded for this clonotype. A much larger clone is a single base away; this may be a read error. This chain uses TRBV14 with TRBJ2-7; TRBD2 might be the D (6 bases). The CDR3 spans 14 residues. Trimming removed 4 bases at V and 3 bases at J, with 13 bases between. Germline CDR1 is SGHDN and CDR2 is FVKESK. CDR3 region: CASSLWEASYEQYF. The CDR3 DNA is TGTGCCAGCAGCCTCTGGGAGGCTAGCTACGAGCAGTACTTC.

This rearrangement joins TRBV24-1 to TRBJ2-2, with D uncertain. V was cut by 8 bases and J by 2 bases, with 8 bases left in between. There are 13 residues in the CDR3. From germline, CDR1 is KGHDR and CDR2 SFDVKD. The CDR3 DNA follows: TGTGCCACCAAGGCAGACAACACCGGGGAGCTGTTTTTT. Its translation is CATKADNTGELFF.

This clonotype was detected only once. The conserved phenylalanine or tryptophan normally closing the CDR3 is absent here, so this likely arose from a read error. The V call is TRBV20-1, the J call TRBJ1-5, with TRBD1 as a possible D gene (6 bases). The CDR3 is 15 residues long. Trimming stripped 6 bases from V and 4 bases from J, with 19 bases between. Germline CDR1 reads DFQATT; CDR2 reads SNEGSKA (reference sequence). CDR3 DNA sequence: TGCAGTGCCCTTCAACCGGGACACGGTAATCAGCCCCAGCATTCT. The encoded protein is CSALQPGHGNQPQHS.

Of note for this clonotype: No conserved phenylalanine or tryptophan ends this CDR3, so it is likely a read error. This chain joins TRBV5-1 and TRBJ2-7; D not certain. Germline values: CDR1 SGHRS, CDR2 YFSETQ. CDR3 length: 13 amino acids. This chain's CDR3 is CASSSGFSYEQYL. The CDR3 DNA follows: TGCGCCAGCAGCTCCGGGTTCTCCTACGAACAGTACTTA.

A note on this clonotype: The junction departs from the called germline gene at one end, perhaps through a read error. The genes are TRBV6-1 and TRBJ1-4, with D tentatively TRBD1 (5 bases). This CDR3 spans 14 amino acids. Germline loops: CDR1 MNHNS, CDR2 SASEGT. The DNA for the CDR3 is TGTGCCAGCATCGGGGGACCCAATAATGACAAACTGTTTTTT. It specifies CASIGGPNNDKLFF.

Note on this clonotype: The junction departs from the called germline gene at one end, perhaps through a read error. The rearrangement joins TRBV5-6 to TRBJ1-1; D remains ambiguous. This CDR3 is 14 amino acids long. CDR1 is SGHDT and CDR2 is YYEEEE in the germline V gene. CDR3 coding DNA: TGTGCCAGCAGCTTGGGGGATAGCGGCACTGTAGCTTTCTTT. Its protein is CASSLGDSGTVAFF.